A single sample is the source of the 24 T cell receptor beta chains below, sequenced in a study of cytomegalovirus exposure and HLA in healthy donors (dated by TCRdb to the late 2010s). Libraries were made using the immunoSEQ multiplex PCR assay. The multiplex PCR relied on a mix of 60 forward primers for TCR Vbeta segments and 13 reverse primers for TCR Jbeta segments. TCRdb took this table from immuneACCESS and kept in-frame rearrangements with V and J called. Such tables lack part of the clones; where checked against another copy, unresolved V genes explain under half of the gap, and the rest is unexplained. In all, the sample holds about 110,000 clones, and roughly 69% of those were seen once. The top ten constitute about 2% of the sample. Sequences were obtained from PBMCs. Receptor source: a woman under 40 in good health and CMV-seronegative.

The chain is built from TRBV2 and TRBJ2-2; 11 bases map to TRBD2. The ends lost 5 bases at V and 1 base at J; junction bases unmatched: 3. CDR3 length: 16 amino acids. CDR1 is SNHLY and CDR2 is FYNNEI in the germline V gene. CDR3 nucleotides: TGTGCCAGCAGTAGAACTAGCGGGAGGAACACCGGGGAGCTGTTTTTT. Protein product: CASSRTSGRNTGELFF. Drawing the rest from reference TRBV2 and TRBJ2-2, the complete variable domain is EPEVTQTPSHQVTQMGQEVILRCVPISNHLYFYWYRQILGQKVEFLVSFYNNEISEKSEIFDDQFSVERPDGSNFTLKIRSTKLEDSAMYFCASSRTSGRNTGELFFGEGSRLTVL.

In nucleotides, the CDR3 is TGTGCCAGCAGTGCAGGGGGCCCCCAGCATTTT. This translates into CASSAGGPQHF. The chain combines TRBV25-1 with TRBJ1-5; 8 nucleotides match TRBD1. This CDR3 comprises 11 residues. CDR1 and CDR2 from the germline V gene are MGHDK and SYGVNS. V lost 4 bases and J lost 10; bases outside the gene matches: 0.

The CDR3 DNA is TGTGCCAGCAGCTGGGAACCGGGACATCTGACCGGGGAGCTGTTTTTT. Its protein is CASSWEPGHLTGELFF. The chain is built from TRBV7-6 and TRBJ2-2; a possible D gene is TRBD1 (6 bases). Per germline, CDR1 SGHVS and CDR2 FNYEAQ. The CDR3 contains 16 residues. Trimming took 4 bases from V and 5 from J, leaving 17 bases between them.

Written as DNA, the CDR3 is TGTGCCAGTAGTACAGCCGGACAGTCCCGGGCCAATGAGCAGTTCTTC. This encodes CASSTAGQSRANEQFF. The chain recombines TRBV19 with TRBJ2-1, with a weak D call TRBD1 (6 bases). Per the germline V gene, CDR1 is LNHDA and CDR2 is SQIVND (reference sequence). The CDR3 consists of 16 residues. V was shortened by 4 bases and J by 6 bases, with 19 bases between the two germline ends.

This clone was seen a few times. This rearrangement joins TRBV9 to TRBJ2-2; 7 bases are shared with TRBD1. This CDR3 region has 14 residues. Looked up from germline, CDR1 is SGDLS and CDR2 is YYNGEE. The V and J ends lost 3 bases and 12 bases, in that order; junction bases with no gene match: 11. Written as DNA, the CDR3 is TGTGCCAGCAGCGCGGGACAGCCGCCGGTGAAGCTGTTTTTT. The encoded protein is CASSAGQPPVKLFF.

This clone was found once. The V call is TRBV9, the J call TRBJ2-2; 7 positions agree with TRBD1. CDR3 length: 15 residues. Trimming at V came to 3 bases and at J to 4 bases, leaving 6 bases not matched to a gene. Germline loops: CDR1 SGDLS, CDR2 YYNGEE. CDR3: CASSETGSPTGELFF. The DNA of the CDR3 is TGTGCCAGCAGCGAGACAGGGTCCCCCACCGGGGAGCTGTTTTTT. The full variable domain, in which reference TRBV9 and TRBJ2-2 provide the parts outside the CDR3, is DSGVTQTPKHLITATGQRVTLRCSPRSGDLSVYWYQQSLDQGLQFLIQYYNGEERAKGNILERFSAQQFPDLHSELNLSSLELGDSALYFCASSETGSPTGELFFGEGSRLTVL.

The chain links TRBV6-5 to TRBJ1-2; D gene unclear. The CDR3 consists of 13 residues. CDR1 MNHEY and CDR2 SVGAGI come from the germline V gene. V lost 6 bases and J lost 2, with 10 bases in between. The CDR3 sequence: CASRPTSNYGYTF. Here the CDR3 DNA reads TGTGCCAGCAGGCCCACATCCAACTATGGCTACACCTTC.

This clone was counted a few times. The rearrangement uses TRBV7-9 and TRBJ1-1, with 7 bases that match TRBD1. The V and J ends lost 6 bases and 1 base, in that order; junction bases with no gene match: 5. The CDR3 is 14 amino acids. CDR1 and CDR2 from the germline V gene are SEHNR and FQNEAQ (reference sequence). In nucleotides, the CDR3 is TGTGCCAGCAGACCGGGGACAGAGAACACTGAAGCTTTCTTT. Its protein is CASRPGTENTEAFF.

In DNA form, the CDR3 reads TGTGCCAGCAGCTTAGCTCCTTCTTCGAGCTCTGGAAACACCATATATTTT. Amino acids: CASSLAPSSSSGNTIYF. The V gene is TRBV7-6, the J gene TRBJ1-3; D is ambiguous. V lost 0 bases and J lost 0, with 12 bases in between. Germline CDR1 is SGHVS and CDR2 is FNYEAQ. This CDR3 is built from 17 residues.

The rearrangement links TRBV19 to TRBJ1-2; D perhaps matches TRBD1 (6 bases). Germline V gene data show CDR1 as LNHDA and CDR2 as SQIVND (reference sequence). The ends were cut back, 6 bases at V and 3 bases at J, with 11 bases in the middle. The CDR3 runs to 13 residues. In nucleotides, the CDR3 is TGTGCCAGTAGAGACAGGTCCCACTATGGCTACACCTTC. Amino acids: CASRDRSHYGYTF.

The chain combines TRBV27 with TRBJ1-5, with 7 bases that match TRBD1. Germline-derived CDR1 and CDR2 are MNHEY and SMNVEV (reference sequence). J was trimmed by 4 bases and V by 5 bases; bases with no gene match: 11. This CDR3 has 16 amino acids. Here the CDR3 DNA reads TGTGCCAGCAGTACTACAGGGGCGGGGGGGAATCAGCCCCAGCATTTT. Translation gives CASSTTGAGGNQPQHF.

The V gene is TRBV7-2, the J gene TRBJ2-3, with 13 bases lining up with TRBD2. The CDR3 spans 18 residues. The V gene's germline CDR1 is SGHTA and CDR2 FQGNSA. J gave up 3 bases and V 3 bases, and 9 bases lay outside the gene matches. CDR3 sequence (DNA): TGTGCCAGCAGCTTCAGACGGACTAGCGGGAGAGTGACAGATACGCAGTATTTT. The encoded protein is CASSFRRTSGRVTDTQYF.

Here the CDR3 DNA reads TGCAGCGCGAGCGGCAGCGCCTACAATGAGCAGTTCTTC. It codes for CSASGSAYNEQFF. The genes are TRBV29-1 and TRBJ2-1; D may be TRBD2 (5 bases). V lost 7 bases and J lost 2, with 12 bases in between. Germline V gene lookup returns CDR1 SQVTM and CDR2 ANQGSEA. This CDR3 region has 13 residues.

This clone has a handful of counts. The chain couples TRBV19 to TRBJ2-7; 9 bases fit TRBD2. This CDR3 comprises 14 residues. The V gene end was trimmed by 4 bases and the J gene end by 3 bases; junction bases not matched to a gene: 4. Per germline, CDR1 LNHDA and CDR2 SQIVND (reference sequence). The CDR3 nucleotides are TGTGCCAGTAGTACCCGACTAGCGGTCTACGAGCAGTACTTC. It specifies CASSTRLAVYEQYF.

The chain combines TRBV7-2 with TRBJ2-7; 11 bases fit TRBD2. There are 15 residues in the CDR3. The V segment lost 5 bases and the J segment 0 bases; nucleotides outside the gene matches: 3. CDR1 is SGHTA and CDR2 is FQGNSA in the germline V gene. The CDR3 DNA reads TGTGCCAGCAGCCAGGGACTAGCGGTCTCCTACGAGCAGTACTTC. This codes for CASSQGLAVSYEQYF.

For the CDR3, the DNA is TGTGCCAGCAGCCAAGTGCCGTCGAGCGGGGAGCAGTACTTC. It yields the protein CASSQVPSSGEQYF. V usage is TRBV14 and J usage is TRBJ2-7, with a tentative D call TRBD2 (6 bases). With 1 base removed from V and 7 bases from J, the gap between germline ends came to 14 bases. Germline V gene sequence: CDR1 SGHDN, CDR2 FVKESK. The CDR3 sequence is 14 residues long.

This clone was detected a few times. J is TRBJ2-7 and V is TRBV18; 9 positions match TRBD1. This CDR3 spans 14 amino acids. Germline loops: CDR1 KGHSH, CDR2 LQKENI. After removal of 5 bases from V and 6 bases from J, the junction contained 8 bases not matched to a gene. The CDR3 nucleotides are TGTGCCAGCTCATACGACAGGGGGAGTCGCGAGCAGTACTTC. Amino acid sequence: CASSYDRGSREQYF.

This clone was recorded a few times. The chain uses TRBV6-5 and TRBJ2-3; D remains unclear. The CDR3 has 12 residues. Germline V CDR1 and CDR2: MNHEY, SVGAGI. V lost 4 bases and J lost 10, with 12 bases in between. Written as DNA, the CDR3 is TGTGCCAGCAGTTCCTTTGATGAGGCGCAGTATTTT. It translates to CASSSFDEAQYF.

The CDR3 loop is CASSLGSGNIQYF. The CDR3 DNA is TGTGCCAGCAGCTTGGGCAGCGGAAACATTCAGTACTTC. The chain couples TRBV5-4 to TRBJ2-4, with D possibly matching TRBD2 (5 bases). CDR3 size: 13 residues. Between the trimmed V and J ends, which lost 0 bases and 6 bases, there was a span of 7 bases. Germline loops: CDR1 SGHNT, CDR2 YYREEE (reference sequence). Complete variable domain (other parts from reference TRBV5-4 and TRBJ2-4): ETGVTQSPTHLIKTRGQQVTLRCSSQSGHNTVSWYQQALGQGPQFIFQYYREEENGRGNFPPRFSGLQFPNYSSELNVNALELDDSALYLCASSLGSGNIQYFGAGTRLSVL.

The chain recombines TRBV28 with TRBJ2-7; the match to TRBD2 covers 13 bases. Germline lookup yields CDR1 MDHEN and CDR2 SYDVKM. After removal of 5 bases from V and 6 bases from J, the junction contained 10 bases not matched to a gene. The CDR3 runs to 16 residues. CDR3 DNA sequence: TGTGCCAGCAGTCCCGAAGGACTAGCGGGAGTCGTCGAGCAGTACTTC. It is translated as CASSPEGLAGVVEQYF.

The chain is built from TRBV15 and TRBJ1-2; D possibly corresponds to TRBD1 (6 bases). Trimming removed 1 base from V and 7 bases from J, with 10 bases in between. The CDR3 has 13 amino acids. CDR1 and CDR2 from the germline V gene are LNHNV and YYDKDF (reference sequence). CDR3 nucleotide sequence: TGTGCCACCAGCAGAGGGGGGGGCGTTGGCTACACCTTC. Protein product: CATSRGGGVGYTF.

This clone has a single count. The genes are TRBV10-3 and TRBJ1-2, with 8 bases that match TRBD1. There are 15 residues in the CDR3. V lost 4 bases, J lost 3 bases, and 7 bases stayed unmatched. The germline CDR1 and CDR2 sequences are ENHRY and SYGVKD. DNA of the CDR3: TGTGCCATCAGTGTAGATGCAGGGGGCCACTATGGCTACACCTTC. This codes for CAISVDAGGHYGYTF.

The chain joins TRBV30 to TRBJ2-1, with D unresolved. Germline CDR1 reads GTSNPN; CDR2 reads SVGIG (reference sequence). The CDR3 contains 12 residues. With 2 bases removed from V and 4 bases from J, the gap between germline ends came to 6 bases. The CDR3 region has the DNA TGTGCCTGGAGTAAACAGTACAATGAGCAGTTCTTC. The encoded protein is CAWSKQYNEQFF. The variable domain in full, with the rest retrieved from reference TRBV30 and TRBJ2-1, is SQTIHQWPATLVQPVGSPLSLECTVEGTSNPNLYWYRQAAGRGLQLLFYSVGIGQISSEVPQNLSASRPQDRQFILSSKKLLLSDSGFYLCAWSKQYNEQFFGPGTRLTVL.

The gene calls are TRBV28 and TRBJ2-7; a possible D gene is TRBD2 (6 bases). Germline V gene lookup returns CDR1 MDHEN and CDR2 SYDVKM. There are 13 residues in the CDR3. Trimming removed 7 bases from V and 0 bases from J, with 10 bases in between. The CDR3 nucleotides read TGTGCCAGCATATCGGGACTCTCCTACGAGCAGTACTTC. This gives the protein CASISGLSYEQYF.